This paragraph reports one T cell receptor (beta chain). These data belong to a study of blood T cell repertoires in COVID-19. Study summary: COVID-19 samples from acute and convalescent phases originated in the United States, Italy and Spain. Sample material is recorded as cDNA or gDNA derived from T cells, B-cell-depleted T cells, or PBMCs.

Germline lookup yields CDR1 LNHDA and CDR2 SQIVND (reference sequence). The CDR3 length is 15 residues. Unmatched junction bases numbered 2, after V lost 6 bases and J lost 2 bases. Original methodology: Amplifying reference gene primers gave estimates of nucleated cell counts. Some clones are missing from TCRdb's copy, which holds only in-frame ones; the method was immunoSEQ multiplex PCR. That table gives V, J and clone size, and the DNA gave D and trimming. The sample has over 130,000 clones; more than 75% are singletons. This TCR was sampled from a man aged 65 to 79 with acute or convalescent COVID-19. The sequencing input was peripheral blood. The J gene is TRBJ2-1, the V gene TRBV19; 12 nucleotides align to TRBD2. The CDR3 region is CASSRTSGAYNEQFF. CDR3 sequence (DNA): TGTGCCAGTAGCCGGACTAGCGGGGCCTACAATGAGCAGTTCTTC.